This TCR beta chain was sequenced in a study of blood T cells in healthy people across ages. The sample providers were healthy Caucasian people from Russia, aged about 6 to 95. Primed by a sample-barcoded 5' primer and a J-beta primer mix, a second PCR proceeded for about 6 to 12 cycles. Each cDNA molecule carried a tag from a template-switch adaptor that contained 12 random nucleotides. TCRdb ran MiXCR on the 5' RACE reads and lists one entry per CDR3 protein. The sample holds hundreds of thousands of distinct CDR3 sequences; roughly 53% are singletons and the top ten take around 37%. Findings of the study overall: The unknown donor CMV status may have confounded expanded clonotype changes. Age brought a roughly linear fall in TCR beta diversity measured per million T cells.

This clonotype appeared a few times. Its antigen is currently unknown. The length of the CDR3 is 14 residues. In germline, CDR1 is SGHVS, CDR2 FQNEAQ. V lost 1 base and J lost 7; bases outside the gene matches: 1. The chain is built from TRBV7-8 and TRBJ2-7; 13 nucleotides agree with TRBD2. The source material was blood. The receptor comes from a man aged 55 to 70 in good health. In DNA, the CDR3 is TGTGCCAGCAGCTTAGGGACTAGCGGGGGAGAGCAGTACTTC. This gives the protein CASSLGTSGGEQYF.